Below, one TCR beta chain is given with its context. The sample is drawn from a study of sequential checkpoint blockade in melanoma. Produced via immunoSEQ multiplex PCR; TCRdb's table is partial and in-frame only. The sample lists over 10,000 clones; roughly four fifths were seen once. From germline, CDR1 is MRHNA and CDR2 SNTAGT. CDR3 size: 12 residues. Trimming took 6 bases from V and 8 from J, leaving 8 bases between them. Treatment described: randomized to nivolumab then ipilimumab (arm A) or the reverse (arm B). The chain combines TRBV6-4 with TRBJ1-6; D uncertain. This clonotype was sampled from a human donor with melanoma. This specimen consisted of CD8+ T cells sorted from blood (inferred from file names), obtained from a patient given nivolumab and ipilimumab in sequence. CDR3 nucleotide sequence: TGTGCCAGCAGGCGGGCGGATTCACCCCTCCACTTT. Translated, it gives CASRRADSPLHF.